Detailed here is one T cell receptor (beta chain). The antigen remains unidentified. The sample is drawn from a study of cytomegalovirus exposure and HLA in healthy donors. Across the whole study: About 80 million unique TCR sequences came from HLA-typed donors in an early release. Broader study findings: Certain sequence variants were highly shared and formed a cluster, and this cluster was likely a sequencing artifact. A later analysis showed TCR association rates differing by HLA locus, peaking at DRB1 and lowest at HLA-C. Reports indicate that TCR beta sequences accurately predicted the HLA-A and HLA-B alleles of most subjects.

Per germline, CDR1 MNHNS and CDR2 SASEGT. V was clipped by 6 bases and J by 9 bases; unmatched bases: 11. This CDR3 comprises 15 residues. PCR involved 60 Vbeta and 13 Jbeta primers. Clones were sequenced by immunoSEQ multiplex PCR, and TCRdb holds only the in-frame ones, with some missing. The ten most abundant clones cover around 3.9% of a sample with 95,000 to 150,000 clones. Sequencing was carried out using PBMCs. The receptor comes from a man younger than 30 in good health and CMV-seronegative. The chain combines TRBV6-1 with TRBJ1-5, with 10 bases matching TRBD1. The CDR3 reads CASRGLTGGPWPQHF. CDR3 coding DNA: TGTGCCAGCAGGGGTTTGACAGGGGGCCCCTGGCCCCAGCATTTT.